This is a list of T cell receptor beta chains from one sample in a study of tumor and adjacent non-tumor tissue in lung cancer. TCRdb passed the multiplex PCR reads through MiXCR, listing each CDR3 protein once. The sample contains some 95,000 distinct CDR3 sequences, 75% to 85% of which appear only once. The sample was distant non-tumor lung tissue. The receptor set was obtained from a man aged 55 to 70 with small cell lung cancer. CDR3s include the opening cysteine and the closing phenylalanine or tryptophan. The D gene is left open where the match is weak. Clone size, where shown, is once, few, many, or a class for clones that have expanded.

cdr3_aa: CASSSDSERYSYEQHF
cdr3_nt: TGTGCCAGCAGTTCCGACAGCGAACGCTACTCCTACGAGCAGCACTTC
d_call: -
v_call: TRBV6-6
j_call: TRBJ2-7
clone_size: -

cdr3_aa: CASSCSWSFAGQYF
cdr3_nt: TGTGCCAGCAGTTGCTCCTGGTCCTTCGCAGGGCAGTACTTC
d_call: -
v_call: TRBV6-5
j_call: TRBJ2-7
clone_size: -

cdr3_aa: CASSYGQGVYEQYF
cdr3_nt: TGTGCCAGCAGTTACGGACAGGGGGTGTACGAGCAGTACTTC
d_call: TRBD1
v_call: TRBV6-5
j_call: TRBJ2-7
clone_size: many

cdr3_aa: CATSGGGGAGQETQYF
cdr3_nt: TGTGCCACCAGTGGCGGAGGGGGCGCGGGGCAAGAGACCCAGTACTTC
d_call: -
v_call: TRBV24-1
j_call: TRBJ2-5
clone_size: many

cdr3_aa: CASSLLTGDGYTF
cdr3_nt: TGTGCCAGCAGTTTACTTACAGGGGACGGCTACACCTTC
d_call: TRBD1
v_call: TRBV28
j_call: TRBJ1-2
clone_size: -

cdr3_aa: CASSRDGREQYF
cdr3_nt: TGTGCCAGCAGCCGAGATGGTAGGGAGCAGTATTTC
d_call: -
v_call: TRBV4-2
j_call: TRBJ2-7
clone_size: -

cdr3_aa: CASSQTRGNTIYF
cdr3_nt: TGCGCCAGCAGCCAAACCCGAGGAAACACCATATATTTT
d_call: -
v_call: TRBV4-1
j_call: TRBJ1-3
clone_size: many

cdr3_aa: CASSPTVQNTETFF
cdr3_nt: TGCGCCAGCAGCCCTACAGTTCAGAACACTGAAACTTTCTTT
d_call: -
v_call: TRBV5-1
j_call: TRBJ1-1
clone_size: few

cdr3_aa: CASKLVGDDGVELFF
cdr3_nt: TGTGCCAGCAAACTAGTGGGAGATGATGGCGTGGAACTGTTTTTT
d_call: -
v_call: TRBV4-2
j_call: TRBJ2-2
clone_size: -

cdr3_aa: CASSQYRDRISTRTNPPLHF
cdr3_nt: TGTGCCAGCAGCCAGTACCGGGACAGGATCTCCACTCGAACAAATCCACCCCTCCACTTT
d_call: TRBD1
v_call: TRBV11-3
j_call: TRBJ1-6
clone_size: -

cdr3_aa: CAWNPVRGLENSPLHF
cdr3_nt: TGTGCCTGGAATCCCGTTCGGGGATTAGAGAACTCACCCCTCCACTTT
d_call: -
v_call: TRBV30
j_call: TRBJ1-6
clone_size: -

cdr3_aa: CAWVPLTSGDYNEQFF
cdr3_nt: TGTGCCTGGGTGCCCCTTACTAGCGGGGACTACAATGAGCAGTTCTTC
d_call: TRBD2
v_call: TRBV30
j_call: TRBJ2-1
clone_size: many

cdr3_aa: CATSKMSGGRGDTQYF
cdr3_nt: TGTGCCACCAGTAAGATGAGCGGGGGACGGGGAGATACGCAGTATTTT
d_call: TRBD2
v_call: TRBV24-1
j_call: TRBJ2-3
clone_size: -

cdr3_aa: CASSFEIGSGLADTQYF
cdr3_nt: TGTGCCAGCAGCTTTGAAATCGGGAGCGGCTTAGCAGATACGCAGTATTTT
d_call: -
v_call: TRBV7-9
j_call: TRBJ2-3
clone_size: -

cdr3_aa: CATSTSDEGEQFF
cdr3_nt: TGTGCCACCAGTACTAGTGACGAGGGGGAGCAGTTCTTC
d_call: -
v_call: TRBV28
j_call: TRBJ2-1
clone_size: -

cdr3_aa: CDWNSGRTVGELFF
cdr3_nt: TGTGACTGGAATAGCGGGAGGACCGTCGGGGAGCTGTTTTTT
d_call: TRBD2
v_call: TRBV30
j_call: TRBJ2-2
clone_size: -

cdr3_aa: CDSNQGPGSMIEQYF
cdr3_nt: TGTGACAGCAACCAGGGGCCGGGATCGATGATCGAGCAGTACTTC
d_call: -
v_call: TRBV11-3
j_call: TRBJ2-7
clone_size: -

cdr3_aa: CACSSETRTSGSGNEQFF
cdr3_nt: TGTGCCTGCAGCTCAGAAACTAGGACTAGCGGGAGTGGTAATGAGCAGTTCTTC
d_call: TRBD2
v_call: TRBV11-1
j_call: TRBJ2-1
clone_size: -

cdr3_aa: CVSNLTQGRNSPLHF
cdr3_nt: TGCGTCAGCAATTTGACCCAAGGTCGAAATTCACCCCTCCACTTT
d_call: -
v_call: TRBV11-3
j_call: TRBJ1-6
clone_size: -

cdr3_aa: CSAILSGRSYDTQYF
cdr3_nt: TGCAGTGCTATTCTTAGCGGGAGGTCGTACGATACGCAGTATTTT
d_call: TRBD2
v_call: TRBV20-1
j_call: TRBJ2-3
clone_size: -

cdr3_aa: CASNYLSSGTAYEQHF
cdr3_nt: TGTGCCAGTAACTACCTCTCTTCCGGGACTGCGTACGAGCAGCACTTC
d_call: -
v_call: TRBV11-1
j_call: TRBJ2-7
clone_size: -

cdr3_aa: CASSLVRRDHGEQLF
cdr3_nt: TGTGCTAGCAGCTTAGTGAGGCGGGATCACGGTGAGCAGCTATTC
d_call: -
v_call: TRBV11-2
j_call: TRBJ2-1
clone_size: -

cdr3_aa: CASRGKMNTEAFF
cdr3_nt: TGTGCCAGTCGGGGTAAGATGAACACTGAAGCTTTCTTT
d_call: -
v_call: TRBV4-2
j_call: TRBJ1-1
clone_size: -

cdr3_aa: CATSDPSANEQFF
cdr3_nt: TGTGCCACTAGTGATCCTAGCGCCAATGAGCAGTTCTTC
d_call: -
v_call: TRBV24-1
j_call: TRBJ2-1
clone_size: few

cdr3_aa: CAINGDSRGELFF
cdr3_nt: TGTGCCATCAACGGGGACTCGAGGGGGGAGCTGTTTTTT
d_call: -
v_call: TRBV10-3
j_call: TRBJ2-2
clone_size: -

cdr3_aa: CASSLEMGLGVAKNFQYF
cdr3_nt: TGTGCCAGCAGCTTGGAGATGGGACTGGGGGTAGCCAAAAACTTTCAGTACTTC
d_call: -
v_call: TRBV11-2
j_call: TRBJ2-4
clone_size: -

cdr3_aa: CSARDTSYERYF
cdr3_nt: TGCAGCGCCCGGGACACATCCTATGAGCGGTACTTC
d_call: -
v_call: TRBV29-1
j_call: TRBJ2-7
clone_size: -

cdr3_aa: CANNFHREGTYNEQFF
cdr3_nt: TGTGCCAACAACTTTCATCGGGAGGGTACTTACAATGAGCAGTTCTTC
d_call: TRBD2
v_call: TRBV6-1
j_call: TRBJ2-1
clone_size: -

cdr3_aa: CASSFSVTADEQLF
cdr3_nt: TGCGCCAGCAGCTTTAGCGTTACCGCCGATGAGCAGCTCTTC
d_call: -
v_call: TRBV5-1
j_call: TRBJ2-1
clone_size: -

cdr3_aa: CASSEVKRGGRSPLHF
cdr3_nt: TGTGCCAGCAGTGAAGTGAAGAGAGGGGGCAGGTCACCCCTCCACTTT
d_call: TRBD1
v_call: TRBV2
j_call: TRBJ1-6
clone_size: -

cdr3_aa: CSFATGWDSPLHF
cdr3_nt: TGCAGCTTTGCGACAGGGTGGGACTCACCCCTCCATTTT
d_call: TRBD1
v_call: TRBV29-1
j_call: TRBJ1-6
clone_size: -

cdr3_aa: CSVGQGDGYTF
cdr3_nt: TGCAGCGTTGGGCAGGGGGATGGCTACACCTTC
d_call: TRBD1
v_call: TRBV29-1
j_call: TRBJ1-2
clone_size: many

cdr3_aa: CATSLGQLNTEAFF
cdr3_nt: TGTGCCACCAGCTTAGGACAGCTCAACACTGAGGCTTTCTTT
d_call: -
v_call: TRBV5-6
j_call: TRBJ1-1
clone_size: -

cdr3_aa: CACSLQNPPLHF
cdr3_nt: TGTGCCTGCAGCTTACAAAATCCACCCCTCCACTTT
d_call: -
v_call: TRBV7-8
j_call: TRBJ1-6
clone_size: -

cdr3_aa: CASSQDQGNDQYF
cdr3_nt: TGTGCCAGCAGCCAAGATCAGGGTAACGATCAGTACTTC
d_call: -
v_call: TRBV4-2
j_call: TRBJ2-7
clone_size: -

cdr3_aa: CSSIRETVELFF
cdr3_nt: TGCAGTTCTATTCGGGAGACCGTGGAGCTGTTTTTT
d_call: -
v_call: TRBV20-1
j_call: TRBJ2-2
clone_size: -

cdr3_aa: CASSYLRTGNGQPQHF
cdr3_nt: TGTGCCAGCAGTTACCTCAGGACAGGGAATGGACAGCCCCAGCATTTT
d_call: TRBD1
v_call: TRBV6-6
j_call: TRBJ1-5
clone_size: -

cdr3_aa: CASSQDPTANIGELFF
cdr3_nt: TGTGCCAGCAGCCAAGATCCCACGGCGAACATCGGGGAGTTGTTTTTT
d_call: -
v_call: TRBV4-2
j_call: TRBJ2-2
clone_size: -

cdr3_aa: CAICIVGEESQYF
cdr3_nt: TGTGCCATCTGCATAGTGGGAGAGGAGTCCCAGTACTTC
d_call: -
v_call: TRBV10-3
j_call: TRBJ2-5
clone_size: -

cdr3_aa: CARSSRGAGGYRAGELFF
cdr3_nt: TGTGCCAGGAGCTCCCGGGGAGCGGGAGGATACAGAGCCGGGGAGCTGTTTTTT
d_call: TRBD2
v_call: TRBV11-3
j_call: TRBJ2-2
clone_size: once

cdr3_aa: CSARDLYSRYGYTF
cdr3_nt: TGCAGTGCTAGAGATCTCTATAGCCGCTATGGCTACACCTTC
d_call: -
v_call: TRBV20-1
j_call: TRBJ1-2
clone_size: many

cdr3_aa: CASKGKPRGTGELYF
cdr3_nt: TGTGCCAGCAAAGGCAAGCCAAGGGGAACCGGGGAGCTGTATTTT
d_call: -
v_call: TRBV6-5
j_call: TRBJ2-2
clone_size: -

cdr3_aa: CASSHGDTYEQYF
cdr3_nt: TGTGCCAGCAGCCACGGGGACACCTACGAGCAGTATTTC
d_call: -
v_call: TRBV5-5
j_call: TRBJ2-7
clone_size: -

cdr3_aa: CASWRGQETKFF
cdr3_nt: TGTGCCAGCTGGCGCGGGCAAGAGACCAAGTTCTTC
d_call: -
v_call: TRBV6-1
j_call: TRBJ2-5
clone_size: -

cdr3_aa: CASSQDLSRGRARETQYF
cdr3_nt: TGTGCCAGCAGCCAAGACCTTTCGAGGGGGAGGGCCCGGGAGACCCAGTACTTC
d_call: -
v_call: TRBV4-2
j_call: TRBJ2-5
clone_size: -

cdr3_aa: CASSPFINSGANVLTF
cdr3_nt: TGTGCCAGCAGTCCCTTCATAAACTCTGGGGCCAACGTCCTGACTTTC
d_call: -
v_call: TRBV12-3/TRBV12-4
j_call: TRBJ2-6
clone_size: many

cdr3_aa: CASSLRGINIEAFF
cdr3_nt: TGTGCCAGCAGCCTGCGGGGGATTAACATTGAAGCTTTCTTC
d_call: -
v_call: TRBV11-3
j_call: TRBJ1-1
clone_size: -

cdr3_aa: CARRASGDTGELFF
cdr3_nt: TGTGCTCGCAGAGCTAGCGGGGACACCGGGGAGCTGTTTTTT
d_call: TRBD2
v_call: TRBV6-4
j_call: TRBJ2-2
clone_size: -

cdr3_aa: CASGYSTLGGETEAFF
cdr3_nt: TGTGCCAGCGGTTACTCGACTTTGGGAGGAGAGACTGAAGCTTTCTTT
d_call: -
v_call: TRBV6-5
j_call: TRBJ1-1
clone_size: -

cdr3_aa: CASSFSGGSPTVYEHYF
cdr3_nt: TGTGCCAGCAGCTTTAGCGGGGGCAGCCCCACTGTCTACGAACACTACTTC
d_call: TRBD2
v_call: TRBV11-3
j_call: TRBJ2-7
clone_size: -

cdr3_aa: CAGSSPEHGGLYEQYF
cdr3_nt: TGTGCCGGCAGTTCGCCTGAACACGGGGGGCTCTACGAGCAGTACTTC
d_call: -
v_call: TRBV11-3
j_call: TRBJ2-7
clone_size: -

cdr3_aa: CTSSLASGTGNTEPFF
cdr3_nt: TGTACCAGCAGCTTGGCCTCCGGGACAGGGAACACTGAACCTTTCTTT
d_call: TRBD1
v_call: TRBV5-6
j_call: TRBJ1-1
clone_size: once

cdr3_aa: CATSQERDSSYEQYF
cdr3_nt: TGTGCCACCAGCCAAGAGAGGGACAGTTCCTACGAGCAGTACTTC
d_call: TRBD1
v_call: TRBV4-2
j_call: TRBJ2-7
clone_size: once

cdr3_aa: CASSLGEEQHF
cdr3_nt: TGTGCCAGCAGCCTAGGTGAAGAGCAGCACTTC
d_call: -
v_call: TRBV11-1
j_call: TRBJ2-7
clone_size: -

cdr3_aa: CARSSVTAQSSYNEQFF
cdr3_nt: TGTGCCAGAAGCTCAGTGACAGCCCAGAGCTCCTACAATGAACAGTTCTTC
d_call: -
v_call: TRBV11-2
j_call: TRBJ2-1
clone_size: -